A selection of T cell receptor beta chains follows, all from one sample in a study of shared clonotypes between healthy human individuals. Measured with immunoSEQ multiplex PCR; TCRdb has only the in-frame clones, and not every one. The sample holds 700,000 to 950,000 clones, roughly 96% seen once. Sequenced sample: naive CD8+ T cells sorted from blood. The origin of the receptors is a man aged 25 to 45 in good health. Each CDR3 is given with its conserved first and last residue.

CDR3 length | J gene | V gene | CDR3 protein
16 | TRBJ2-7 | TRBV11-3 | CASSFGPASGSNEQYF
14 | TRBJ1-2 | TRBV27 | CASSLRPHNYGYTF
15 | TRBJ2-1 | TRBV9 | CASSVAGVGYNEQFF
12 | TRBJ2-7 | TRBV29-1 | CSVTTGRYEQYF
16 | TRBJ2-2 | TRBV7-9 | CASSLPQGLNTGELFF
16 | TRBJ2-1 | TRBV28 | CASSLAGVGDYNEQFF
14 | TRBJ2-1 | TRBV6-1 | CASREKDSYNEQFF
15 | TRBJ1-5 | TRBV27 | CASMVGSGSNQPQHF
13 | TRBJ1-1 | TRBV13 | CASSLLRGLEAFF
13 | TRBJ2-3 | TRBV7-9 | CASSPSTADTQYF
14 | TRBJ2-7 | TRBV11-2 | CASSLGGSSYEQYF
12 | TRBJ2-1 | TRBV2 | CASRGRVYEQFF
16 | TRBJ1-5 | TRBV4-2 | CASSQNRGGGNQPQHF
13 | TRBJ2-7 | TRBV5-1 | CASSLDVSYEQYF
15 | TRBJ2-3 | TRBV7-6 | CASSLRLAGTDTQYF
17 | TRBJ1-5 | TRBV28 | CASSLGFPLHSNQPQHF
15 | TRBJ2-1 | TRBV9 | CASSVGGGGYNEQFF
16 | TRBJ2-7 | TRBV19 | CASSPRGLAGGYEQYF
13 | TRBJ1-2 | TRBV7-9 | CASSLREGDGYTF
14 | TRBJ2-7 | TRBV5-4 | CASRSAGGVDEQYF
16 | TRBJ2-1 | TRBV5-1 | CASSLEPGLAGNEQFF
16 | TRBJ2-3 | TRBV7-2 | CASSSTASGRADTQYF
14 | TRBJ2-1 | TRBV5-4 | CASSFGTNYNEQFF
14 | TRBJ2-1 | TRBV5-4 | CASSLGLEAGEQFF
15 | TRBJ2-7 | TRBV27 | CASSFHGRGLYEQYF
13 | TRBJ2-2 | TRBV18 | CATVLGMAGELFF
13 | TRBJ1-1 | TRBV6-5 | CASSYSKITEAFF
17 | TRBJ2-3 | TRBV7-9 | CASSFPTQGVMTDTQYF
16 | TRBJ2-7 | TRBV7-2 | CASSDPGQGLGYEQYF
19 | TRBJ1-3 | TRBV11-2 | CASSLAVVGIGSAGNTIYF
12 | TRBJ2-5 | TRBV2 | CASLENQETQYF
15 | TRBJ2-1 | TRBV4-1 | CASSQPREWYNEQFF